The clone carrying this T cell receptor (beta chain) was observed a single time. Sequence at one end of the junction differs from germline and may be a read error. Germline values: CDR1 DFQATT, CDR2 SNEGSKA (reference sequence). The CDR3 runs to 16 residues. The sample is drawn from a study of T cells after yellow fever vaccination. TCRdb used MiXCR to reprocess the 5' RACE reads, holding one entry per CDR3 protein. The sample lists about 630,000 distinct CDR3 sequences, 9% to 15% occurring once. The source was PBMCs, collected on the day of the yellow fever booster vaccination. The chain combines TRBV20-1 with TRBJ2-2; 9 nucleotides align to TRBD2. The TCR comes from a man younger than 40 who received the YFV17D yellow fever vaccine. DNA for the CDR3: TGCTGTGCTAGAGATCTTAGCGGGAGTGCCACCGGGGAGCTGTTTTTT. Translated, it gives CCARDLSGSATGELFF.